This note documents a single T cell receptor beta chain sequence. The target antigen is unknown. PCR amplification relied on 60 Vbeta primers (plus 13 Jbeta primers). The table came from immunoSEQ multiplex PCR; TCRdb's copy has only in-frame clones and leaves some out. The data show 98,000 or so clones, about 80% seen once. This specimen belongs to a study of cytomegalovirus exposure and HLA in healthy donors. Notes on the study in general: By a later analysis, the bulk of CMV-associated TCR beta chains appeared HLA-restricted.

The sequence was obtained from a man aged 40-49 years in good health and CMV-seronegative. Sequencing was performed on PBMCs.

The CDR3 is CASSSRMTANYGYTF. The DNA for the CDR3 is TGTGCCAGCAGCTCCCGGATGACAGCTAACTATGGCTACACCTTC. V and J are TRBV21-1 and TRBJ1-2; the D call of TRBD1 is as the table states it, not checked on the DNA. TRBV21-1 is listed as a pseudogene. The CDR3 covers 15 residues.